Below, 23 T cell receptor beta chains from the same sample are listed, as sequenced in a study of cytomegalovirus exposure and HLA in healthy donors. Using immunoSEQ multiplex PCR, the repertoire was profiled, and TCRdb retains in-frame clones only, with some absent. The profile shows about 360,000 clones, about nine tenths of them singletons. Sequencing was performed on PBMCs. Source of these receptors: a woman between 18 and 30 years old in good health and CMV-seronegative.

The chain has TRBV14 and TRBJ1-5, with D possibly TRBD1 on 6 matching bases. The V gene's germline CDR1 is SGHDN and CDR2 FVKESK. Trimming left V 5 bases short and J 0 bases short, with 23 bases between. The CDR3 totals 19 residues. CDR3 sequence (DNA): TGTGCCAGCAGCTCCCGACCCAGGGGTCCACCAATTAGCAATCAGCCCCAGCATTTT. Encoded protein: CASSSRPRGPPISNQPQHF.

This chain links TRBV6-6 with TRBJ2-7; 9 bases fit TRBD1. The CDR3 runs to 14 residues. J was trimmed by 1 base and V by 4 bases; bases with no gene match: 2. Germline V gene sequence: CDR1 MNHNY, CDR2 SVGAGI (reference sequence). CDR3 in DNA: TGTGCCAGCAGTTGGGACAGGGCGTCCTACGAGCAGTACTTC. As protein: CASSWDRASYEQYF.

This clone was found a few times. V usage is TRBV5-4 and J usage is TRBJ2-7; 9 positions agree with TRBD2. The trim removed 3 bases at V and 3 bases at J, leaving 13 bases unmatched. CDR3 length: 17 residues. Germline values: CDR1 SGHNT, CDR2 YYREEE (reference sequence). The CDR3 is CASSYQASGGTNYEQYF. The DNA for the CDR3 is TGTGCCAGCAGCTACCAAGCCAGCGGGGGGACTAACTACGAGCAGTACTTC.

The CDR3 here is CASSPPPLGLPYNEQFF. CDR3 nucleotide sequence: TGTGCCAGTAGTCCCCCACCTCTCGGGTTACCGTACAATGAGCAGTTCTTC. V and J are TRBV19 and TRBJ2-1; D gene unclear. The ends were cut back, 5 bases at V and 4 bases at J, with 21 bases in the middle. The germline V gene encodes CDR1 LNHDA and CDR2 SQIVND (reference sequence). The CDR3 has 17 amino acids.

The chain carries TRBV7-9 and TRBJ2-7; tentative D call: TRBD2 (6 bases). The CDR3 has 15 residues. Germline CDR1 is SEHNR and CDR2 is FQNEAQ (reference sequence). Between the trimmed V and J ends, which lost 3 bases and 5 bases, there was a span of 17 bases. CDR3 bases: TGTGCCAGCAGCTTGGTTCTTGGGGGGAGCCACGAGCAGTACTTC. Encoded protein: CASSLVLGGSHEQYF.

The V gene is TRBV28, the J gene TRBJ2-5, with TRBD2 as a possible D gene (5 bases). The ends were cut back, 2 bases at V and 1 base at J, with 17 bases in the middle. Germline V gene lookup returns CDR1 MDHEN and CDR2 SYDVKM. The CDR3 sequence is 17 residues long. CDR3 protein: CASSLLSGWAGQETQYF. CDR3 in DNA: TGTGCCAGCAGTTTACTCTCGGGTTGGGCGGGCCAAGAGACCCAGTACTTC.

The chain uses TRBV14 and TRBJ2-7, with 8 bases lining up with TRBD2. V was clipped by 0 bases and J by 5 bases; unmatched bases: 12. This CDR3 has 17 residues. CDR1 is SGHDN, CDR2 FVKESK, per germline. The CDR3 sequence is CASSQDWGAGVMNEQYF. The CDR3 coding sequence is TGTGCCAGCAGCCAAGATTGGGGAGCGGGGGTTATGAACGAGCAGTACTTC.

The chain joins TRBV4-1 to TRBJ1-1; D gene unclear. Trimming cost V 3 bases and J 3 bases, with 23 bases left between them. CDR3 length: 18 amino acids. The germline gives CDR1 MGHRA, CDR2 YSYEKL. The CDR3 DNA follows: TGCGCCAGCAGCCAGGAAACCCAGAGGACTTGGGAGGACACTGAAGCTTTCTTT. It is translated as CASSQETQRTWEDTEAFF.

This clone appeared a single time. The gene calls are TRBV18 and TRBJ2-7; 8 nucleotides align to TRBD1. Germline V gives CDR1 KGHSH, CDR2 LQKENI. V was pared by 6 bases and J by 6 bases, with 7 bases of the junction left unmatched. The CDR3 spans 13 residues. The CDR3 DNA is TGTGCCAGCTCTGAGGGACAGGCCCTCGAGCAGTACTTC. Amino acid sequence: CASSEGQALEQYF. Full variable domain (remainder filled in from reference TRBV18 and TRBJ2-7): NAGVMQNPRHLVRRRGQEARLRCSPMKGHSHVYWYRQLPEEGLKFMVYLQKENIIDESGMPKERFSAEFPKEGPSILRIQQVVRGDSAAYFCASSEGQALEQYFGPGTRLTVT.

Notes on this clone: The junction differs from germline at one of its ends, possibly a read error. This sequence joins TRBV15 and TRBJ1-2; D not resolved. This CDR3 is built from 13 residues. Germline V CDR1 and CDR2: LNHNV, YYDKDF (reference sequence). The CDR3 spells CATSRDLFRHQDF. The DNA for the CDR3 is TGTGCCACCAGCAGAGATTTATTTCGGCACCAGGACTTC.

The CDR3: CASSPRQGNEQFF. Written as DNA, the CDR3 is TGCGCCAGCAGCCCCAGACAGGGGAATGAGCAGTTCTTC. This chain joins TRBV4-1 and TRBJ2-1, with 8 positions matching TRBD1. Germline V gene lookup returns CDR1 MGHRA and CDR2 YSYEKL. The CDR3 extends over 13 amino acids. Trimming removed 4 bases from V and 7 bases from J; junction bases left unmatched: 3.

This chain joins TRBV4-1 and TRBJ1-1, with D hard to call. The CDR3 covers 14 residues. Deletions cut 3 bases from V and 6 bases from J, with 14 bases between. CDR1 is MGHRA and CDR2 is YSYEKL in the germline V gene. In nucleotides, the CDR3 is TGCGCCAGCAGCCAGTTGACTGTAGTCTCTGAAGCTTTCTTT. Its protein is CASSQLTVVSEAFF.

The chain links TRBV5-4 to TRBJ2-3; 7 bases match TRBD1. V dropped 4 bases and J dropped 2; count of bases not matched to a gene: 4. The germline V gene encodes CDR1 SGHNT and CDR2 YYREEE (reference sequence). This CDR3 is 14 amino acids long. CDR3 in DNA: TGTGCCAGCAGCAAGGACAGGACCACAGATACGCAGTATTTT. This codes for CASSKDRTTDTQYF.

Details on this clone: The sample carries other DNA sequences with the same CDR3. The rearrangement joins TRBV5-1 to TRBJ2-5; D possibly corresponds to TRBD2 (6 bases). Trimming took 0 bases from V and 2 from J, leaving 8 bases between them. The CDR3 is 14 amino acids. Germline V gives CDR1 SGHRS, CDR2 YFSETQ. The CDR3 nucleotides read TGCGCCAGCAGCTTGGCCGGGGGTCAAGAGACCCAGTACTTC. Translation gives CASSLAGGQETQYF.

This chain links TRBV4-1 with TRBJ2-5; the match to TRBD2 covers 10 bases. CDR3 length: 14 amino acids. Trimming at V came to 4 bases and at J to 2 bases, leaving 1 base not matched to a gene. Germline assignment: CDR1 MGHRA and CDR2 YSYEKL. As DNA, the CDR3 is TGCGCCAGCAGCCGGACTAGCGGTCAAGAGACCCAGTACTTC. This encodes CASSRTSGQETQYF.

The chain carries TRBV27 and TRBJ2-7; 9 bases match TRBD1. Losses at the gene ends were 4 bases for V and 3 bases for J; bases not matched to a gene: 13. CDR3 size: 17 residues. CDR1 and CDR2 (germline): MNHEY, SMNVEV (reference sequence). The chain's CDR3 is CASSSLTGGTGRYEQYF. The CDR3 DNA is TGTGCCAGCAGTTCCTTAACAGGGGGCACGGGGCGCTACGAGCAGTACTTC.

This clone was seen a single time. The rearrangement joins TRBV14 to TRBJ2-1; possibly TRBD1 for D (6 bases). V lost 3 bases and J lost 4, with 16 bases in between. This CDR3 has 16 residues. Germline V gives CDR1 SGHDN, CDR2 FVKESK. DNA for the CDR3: TGTGCCAGCAGCCAGGCTTCCAGGGGCGCTTACAATGAGCAGTTCTTC. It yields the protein CASSQASRGAYNEQFF.

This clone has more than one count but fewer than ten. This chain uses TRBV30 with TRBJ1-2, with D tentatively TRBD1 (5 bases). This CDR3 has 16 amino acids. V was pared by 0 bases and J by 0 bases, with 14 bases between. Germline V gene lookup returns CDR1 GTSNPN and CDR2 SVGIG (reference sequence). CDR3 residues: CAWSVRLGLTNYGYTF. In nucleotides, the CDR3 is TGTGCCTGGAGTGTAAGGTTGGGACTTACTAACTATGGCTACACCTTC.

This chain's CDR3 is CASSSTDRSYEQYF. CDR3 nucleotides: TGTGCCAGCAGCTCTACCGACAGATCCTACGAGCAGTACTTC. The genes are TRBV7-9 and TRBJ2-7, with a weak D call TRBD1 (5 bases). The CDR3 contains 14 residues. Germline loops: CDR1 SEHNR, CDR2 FQNEAQ (reference sequence). Trimming pared 4 bases from V and 1 base from J, leaving 11 bases between.

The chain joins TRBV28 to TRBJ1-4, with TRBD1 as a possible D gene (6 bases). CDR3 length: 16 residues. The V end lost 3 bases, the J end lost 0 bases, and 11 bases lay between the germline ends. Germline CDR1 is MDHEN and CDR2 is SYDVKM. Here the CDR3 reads CASSFVQGTTNEKLFF. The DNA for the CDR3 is TGTGCCAGCAGTTTCGTACAGGGCACAACTAATGAAAAACTGTTTTTT.

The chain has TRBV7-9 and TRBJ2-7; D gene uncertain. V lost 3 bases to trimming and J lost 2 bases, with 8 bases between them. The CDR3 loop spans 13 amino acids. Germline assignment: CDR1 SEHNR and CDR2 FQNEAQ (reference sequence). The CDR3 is CASSFGAAYEQYF. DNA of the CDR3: TGTGCCAGCAGCTTCGGTGCTGCCTACGAGCAGTACTTC.

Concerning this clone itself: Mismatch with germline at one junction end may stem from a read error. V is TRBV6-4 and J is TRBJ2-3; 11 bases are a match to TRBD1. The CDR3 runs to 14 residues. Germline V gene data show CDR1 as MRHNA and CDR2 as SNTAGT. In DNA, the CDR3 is TGTGCCAGCAGTGACGGGACAGGGGGAGATCCGCAGTATTTT. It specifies CASSDGTGGDPQYF.

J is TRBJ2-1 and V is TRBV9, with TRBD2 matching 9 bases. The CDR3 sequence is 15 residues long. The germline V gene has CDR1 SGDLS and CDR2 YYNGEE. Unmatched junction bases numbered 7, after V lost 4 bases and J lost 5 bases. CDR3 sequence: CASSSRLAADNEQFF. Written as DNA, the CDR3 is TGTGCCAGCAGCTCCAGACTAGCGGCGGACAATGAGCAGTTCTTC.